The clone carrying this T cell receptor (beta chain) was observed many times. The antigen remains unidentified. This record comes from a study of read filtering for tumor transcriptome and immune sequencing. Study-wide points: Correlation between methods rose after single-read clonotypes were removed. Even smaller IR-seq throughput identified most shared clonotypes.

The library was built from roughly 400 ng RNA with molecular barcoded adaptors for alpha/delta and beta/gamma chains. TCRdb analysed the reads with MiXCR anew, one entry per CDR3 protein. The table lists around 130,000 distinct CDR3 sequences, under 15% of them singletons, with approximately 11% in the top ten. After removal of 2 bases from V and 6 bases from J, the junction contained 9 bases not matched to a gene. Germline CDR1 is MNHNY and CDR2 is SVGAGI (reference sequence). CDR3 length equals 18 residues. Sequenced input: a population of CD138-negative cells sorted from bone marrow. This chain joins TRBV6-6 and TRBJ2-1; 14 nucleotides agree with TRBD2. This receptor was identified in a donor at least 40 years old with multiple myeloma. CDR3: CASSYRPSGTSGGNEQFF. As DNA, the CDR3 is TGTGCCAGCAGTTACCGGCCGTCCGGGACTAGCGGGGGCAATGAGCAGTTCTTC.